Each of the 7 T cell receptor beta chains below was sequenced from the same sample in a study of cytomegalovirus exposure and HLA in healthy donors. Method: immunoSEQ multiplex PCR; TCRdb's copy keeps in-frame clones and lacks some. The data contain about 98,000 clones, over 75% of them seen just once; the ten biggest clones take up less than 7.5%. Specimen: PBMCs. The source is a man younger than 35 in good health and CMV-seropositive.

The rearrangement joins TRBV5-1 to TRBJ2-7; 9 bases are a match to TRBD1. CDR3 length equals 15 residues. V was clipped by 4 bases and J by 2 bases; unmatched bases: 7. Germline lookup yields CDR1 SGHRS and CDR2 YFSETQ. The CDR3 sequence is CASSHGTGRPYEQYF. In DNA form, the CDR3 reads TGCGCCAGCAGCCATGGGACAGGGCGCCCCTACGAGCAGTACTTC.

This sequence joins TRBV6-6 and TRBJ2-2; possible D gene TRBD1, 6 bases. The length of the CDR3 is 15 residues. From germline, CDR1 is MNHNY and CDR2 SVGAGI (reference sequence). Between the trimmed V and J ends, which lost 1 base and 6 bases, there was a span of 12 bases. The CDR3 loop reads CASSYWDTRAGELFF. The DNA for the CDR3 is TGTGCCAGCAGTTACTGGGACACTCGGGCCGGGGAGCTGTTTTTT.

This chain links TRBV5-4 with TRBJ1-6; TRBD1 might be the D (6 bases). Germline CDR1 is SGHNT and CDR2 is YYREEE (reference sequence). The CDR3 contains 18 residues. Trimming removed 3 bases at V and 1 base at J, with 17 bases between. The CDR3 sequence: CASSSLGGVSSYNSPLHF. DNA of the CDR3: TGTGCCAGCAGCTCGTTAGGGGGGGTCTCTTCCTATAATTCACCCCTCCACTTT.

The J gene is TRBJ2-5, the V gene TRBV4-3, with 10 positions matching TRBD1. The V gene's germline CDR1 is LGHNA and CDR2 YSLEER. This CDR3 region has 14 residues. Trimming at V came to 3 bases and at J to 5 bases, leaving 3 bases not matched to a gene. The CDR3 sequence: CASSHGQGGETQYF. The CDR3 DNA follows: TGCGCCAGCAGCCACGGACAGGGGGGGGAGACCCAGTACTTC.

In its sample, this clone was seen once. The CDR3 reads CASSVAGTELHEQYF. The CDR3 coding sequence is TGTGCCAGCAGCGTAGCGGGGACAGAGCTACACGAGCAGTACTTC. V is TRBV9 and J is TRBJ2-7, with 7 bases lining up with TRBD1. Germline V gene data show CDR1 as SGDLS and CDR2 as YYNGEE. The CDR3 has 15 residues. V shed 0 bases, J shed 5 bases, and the junction held 8 bases outside the gene matches.

CDR3 sequence reads: CASSYSLAKHNTEAFF. In DNA, the CDR3 is TGTGCCAGCAGTTACTCTCTTGCCAAACATAACACTGAAGCTTTCTTT. V gene TRBV6-5 combines with J gene TRBJ1-1; D is unresolved. The CDR3 runs 16 residues. V gave up 0 bases and J gave up 2 bases, with 13 bases separating them. Germline V gives CDR1 MNHEY, CDR2 SVGAGI.

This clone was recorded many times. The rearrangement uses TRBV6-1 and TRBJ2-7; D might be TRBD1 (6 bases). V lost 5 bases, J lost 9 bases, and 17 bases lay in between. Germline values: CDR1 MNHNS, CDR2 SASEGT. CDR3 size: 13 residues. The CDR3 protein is CASSTEQGLSQYF. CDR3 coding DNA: TGTGCCAGCAGTACTGAACAGGGTTTATCGCAGTACTTC.